This T cell receptor beta chain was documented in a study of T cell responses to AZD1222 COVID-19 vaccine. Study conclusions and caveats: Repertoire collection took place solely once the T cell response had peaked. White British donors predominated, females outnumbered males, and clonal diversity was possibly underestimated. Regions left unmutated in variants are reportedly the target of nearly half of spike-specific TCRs. The CD4 TCRs associated with vaccination extended across spike and predominated at 160-218 and 743-854.

On this clone: What it binds is unknown.

V lost 4 bases and J lost 4; bases outside the gene matches: 10. The CDR3 covers 16 residues. The V gene's germline CDR1 is MNHNS and CDR2 SASEGT. Sequenced by immunoSEQ multiplex PCR; TCRdb stores in-frame clones only, minus some. The repertoire consists of some 150,000 clones, with 85% to 95% occurring once and the leading ten covering about 9.1%. The chain is built from TRBV6-1 and TRBJ1-5; 7 bases fit TRBD1. The material sequenced was peripheral blood, taken on day 0 of AZD1222 vaccination. The receptor's source is an adult in good health. The CDR3 reads CASSALGQGGNQPQHF. The DNA for the CDR3 is TGTGCCAGCAGTGCCCTAGGGCAGGGGGGAAATCAGCCCCAGCATTTT.